Included here is one T cell receptor beta chain sequence, with context. The record originates from a study of blood T cell repertoires in COVID-19. Study details: The analysed material was cDNA or gDNA that came from T cells, B-cell-depleted T cells, or PBMCs.

Participant-reported clinical history was the basis for cohort assignment. Per the original data handling: The assay estimated nucleated cells by amplifying reference gene primers. Produced via immunoSEQ multiplex PCR; TCRdb's table is partial and in-frame only. D and trimming were read from the DNA, whereas the V and J calls and clone size are those reported in that table. The sample yields about 240,000 clones, about four fifths seen once. The germline gives CDR1 LGHNA, CDR2 YNFKEQ. V shed 0 bases, J shed 6 bases, and the junction held 10 bases outside the gene matches. The CDR3 length is 18 residues.

The chain joins TRBV4-2 to TRBJ2-1; 11 bases fit TRBD2. Material: PBMCs or T cells enriched from blood (not recorded which). This clonotype was sampled from a woman aged 40 to 50 who had been exposed to COVID-19. The CDR3 nucleotides read TGTGCCAGCAGCCAAGAACCTAGCGGGGGGCGTTACCTCAATGAGCAGTTCTTC. Amino acids: CASSQEPSGGRYLNEQFF.